These 24 T cell receptor beta chains share one sample of origin, sequenced in a study of OX40 agonist ivuxolimab in advanced cancers. Sequencing was performed with immunoSEQ multiplex PCR; in TCRdb, only in-frame clones are kept and a portion is missing. The profile covers about 77,000 clones, with approximately 85% appearing a single time and roughly 2.2% taken by the ten largest. The sequencing used CD4+ or CD8+ T cells sorted from blood, collected in a trial of the OX40 agonist ivuxolimab. The receptors were gathered from an adult with an advanced solid tumor such as melanoma, head and neck, liver or kidney cancer.

The gene calls are TRBV6-4 and TRBJ2-6; D tentatively fits TRBD1 or TRBD2 (5 bases each). V dropped 5 bases and J dropped 0 bases, with 14 bases sitting between them. This CDR3 region has 17 residues. Germline V gene data show CDR1 as MRHNA and CDR2 as SNTAGT. CDR3 coding DNA: TGTGCCAGCAGTTATGGGACGGCCAGCTCTGGGGCCAACGTCCTGACTTTC. Translated, it gives CASSYGTASSGANVLTF.

The genes are TRBV18 and TRBJ2-1; D uncertain. CDR1 and CDR2 from the germline V gene are KGHSH and LQKENI. This CDR3 has 12 amino acids. The V and J ends lost 3 bases and 10 bases respectively, with 10 bases between them. The CDR3 DNA follows: TGTGCCAGCTCACCCCCTGGGAAAGAGCAGTTCTTC. This gives the protein CASSPPGKEQFF.

In this sample, this clone turned up once. The chain has TRBV30 and TRBJ2-5; 9 bases match TRBD1. The closer fit of TRBJ2-7 to the DNA end suggests the J call may be wrong. The CDR3 runs to 16 residues. CDR1 and CDR2 (germline): GTSNPN, SVGIG (reference sequence). Written as DNA, the CDR3 is TGTGCCTGGAGAGCCTCCGACAGGGGGTGGTCCTACGAGCAGTACTTC. Translating it yields CAWRASDRGWSYEQYF.

The chain recombines TRBV28 with TRBJ1-6, with a weak D call TRBD1 (5 bases). The CDR3 runs 13 residues. The V and J ends lost 2 bases and 14 bases respectively, with 13 bases between them. The germline gives CDR1 MDHEN, CDR2 SYDVKM. The DNA of the CDR3 is TGTGCCAGCAGTTTACCAGGGAAGGGTACCCTCCACTTT. It codes for CASSLPGKGTLHF.

This clone was observed once. The rearrangement joins TRBV7-6 to TRBJ2-5; tentative D call: TRBD1 (5 bases). The tail of the sequence fits TRBJ2-7 better, so the J call may be wrong. The CDR3 extends over 14 amino acids. In germline, CDR1 is SGHVS, CDR2 FNYEAQ. CDR3 protein: CASSLELGAYEQYF. The CDR3 nucleotides are TGTGCCAGCAGCTTAGAATTAGGGGCCTACGAGCAGTACTTC.

The chain uses TRBV28 and TRBJ2-7, with D unclear. V lost 2 bases and J lost 0, with 17 bases in between. CDR3 size: 17 residues. CDR1 is MDHEN, CDR2 SYDVKM, per germline. The CDR3 coding sequence is TGTGCCAGCAGTTTAGTGGAGAGCAGATTGAGCTCCTACGAGCAGTACTTC. Translation gives CASSLVESRLSSYEQYF.

This chain joins TRBV30 and TRBJ1-5, with 8 positions matching TRBD1. This CDR3 comprises 12 residues. V shed 8 bases, J shed 4 bases, and the junction held 4 bases outside the gene matches. Germline values: CDR1 GTSNPN, CDR2 SVGIG (reference sequence). The CDR3 protein is CATGQENQPQHF. CDR3 coding DNA: TGTGCCACGGGACAGGAGAATCAGCCCCAGCATTTT. Together with reference TRBV30 and TRBJ1-5, the CDR3 gives the full variable domain: SQTIHQWPATLVQPVGSPLSLECTVEGTSNPNLYWYRQAAGRGLQLLFYSVGIGQISSEVPQNLSASRPQDRQFILSSKKLLLSDSGFYLCATGQENQPQHFGDGTRLSIL.

V usage is TRBV2 and J usage is TRBJ1-5, with D uncertain. CDR3 size: 14 residues. V dropped 4 bases and J dropped 4 bases, with 11 bases sitting between them. The germline V gene has CDR1 SNHLY and CDR2 FYNNEI. CDR3 DNA sequence: TGTGCCAGCAGTGGCTCCCTCCCAAATCAGCCCCAGCATTTT. Amino acids: CASSGSLPNQPQHF.

The V gene is TRBV9, the J gene TRBJ1-3; D unresolved. The CDR3 runs 16 residues. The ends were cut back, 3 bases at V and 0 bases at J, with 13 bases in the middle. Germline V gene data show CDR1 as SGDLS and CDR2 as YYNGEE. The CDR3 coding sequence is TGTGCCAGCAGCGCCTTGGGCGGCGACTCTGGAAACACCATATATTTT. Its translation: CASSALGGDSGNTIYF.

V gene TRBV18 combines with J gene TRBJ2-2, with 10 nucleotides matching TRBD2. This CDR3 spans 16 amino acids. Trimming took 1 base from V and 5 from J; bases not matched to a gene: 4. Germline V gene data show CDR1 as KGHSH and CDR2 as LQKENI. CDR3 protein: CASSPLLAGPTGELFF. Here the CDR3 DNA reads TGTGCCAGCTCACCACTACTAGCGGGACCTACCGGGGAGCTGTTTTTT.

Of note for this clone: The sample holds other DNA sequences that translate to the same CDR3. The V call is TRBV5-1, the J call TRBJ1-5; D is undetermined. Per the germline V gene, CDR1 is SGHRS and CDR2 is YFSETQ. The CDR3 sequence is 13 residues long. The ends were cut back, 0 bases at V and 6 bases at J, with 7 bases in the middle. The CDR3 protein is CASSLEGGQPQHF. In DNA form, the CDR3 reads TGCGCCAGCAGCTTGGAGGGCGGTCAGCCCCAGCATTTT.

V is TRBV5-1 and J is TRBJ1-2, with D perhaps matching TRBD1 (5 bases). V lost 0 bases, J lost 5 bases, and 8 bases lay in between. The germline V gene encodes CDR1 SGHRS and CDR2 YFSETQ. CDR3 length equals 13 residues. The CDR3 DNA reads as TGCGCCAGCAGCTTGGGAGGGGTATATGGCTACACCTTC. Its protein is CASSLGGVYGYTF. The full variable domain, rest sourced from reference TRBV5-1 and TRBJ1-2, is KAGVTQTPRYLIKTRGQQVTLSCSPISGHRSVSWYQQTPGQGLQFLFEYFSETQRNKGNFPGRFSGRQFSNSRSEMNVSTLELGDSALYLCASSLGGVYGYTFGSGTRLTVV.

The V gene is TRBV6-1, the J gene TRBJ2-1; the D gene is possibly TRBD2 (5 bases). The CDR3 has 12 residues. The germline V gene encodes CDR1 MNHNS and CDR2 SASEGT. Trimming left V 5 bases short and J 10 bases short, with 12 bases between. The CDR3 is CASSTFGVEQFF. The CDR3 coding sequence is TGTGCCAGCAGTACATTCGGGGTAGAGCAGTTCTTC.

V is TRBV10-3 and J is TRBJ1-1; 7 bases are a match to TRBD1. J lost 1 base, V lost 8 bases, and 7 bases had no gene match. The CDR3 has 14 residues. Germline lookup yields CDR1 ENHRY and CDR2 SYGVKD. The CDR3 loop is CAIGVGTANTEAFF. CDR3 nucleotides: TGTGCCATCGGGGTGGGGACAGCGAACACTGAAGCTTTCTTT.

Details on this clone: The same CDR3 arises from other DNA sequences in this sample as well. V and J are TRBV30 and TRBJ1-5; D uncertain. The germline V gene encodes CDR1 GTSNPN and CDR2 SVGIG (reference sequence). The CDR3 is 13 amino acids. Trimming took 1 base from V and 3 from J, leaving 7 bases between them. The CDR3 loop is CAWSGGNNQPQHF. CDR3 nucleotides: TGTGCCTGGAGTGGAGGGAACAATCAGCCCCAGCATTTT. The variable domain in full, with the rest retrieved from reference TRBV30 and TRBJ1-5, is SQTIHQWPATLVQPVGSPLSLECTVEGTSNPNLYWYRQAAGRGLQLLFYSVGIGQISSEVPQNLSASRPQDRQFILSSKKLLLSDSGFYLCAWSGGNNQPQHFGDGTRLSIL.

The rearrangement uses TRBV30 and TRBJ1-4, with TRBD1 as a possible D gene (5 bases). Germline V gives CDR1 GTSNPN, CDR2 SVGIG (reference sequence). Trimming removed 8 bases at V and 2 bases at J, with 15 bases between. CDR3 length: 14 residues. CDR3 protein: CAGGSGSTNEKLFF. The DNA for the CDR3 is TGTGCCGGGGGAAGCGGCAGCACTAATGAAAAACTGTTTTTT.

V usage is TRBV18 and J usage is TRBJ2-3; maybe TRBD1 (6 bases). V was pared by 1 base and J by 0 bases, with 17 bases between. The CDR3 sequence is 18 residues long. Germline V gene sequence: CDR1 KGHSH, CDR2 LQKENI. CDR3: CASSPLTQQGLSTDTQYF. For the CDR3, the DNA is TGTGCCAGCTCACCACTCACTCAACAGGGCCTTAGCACAGATACGCAGTATTTT.

The chain links TRBV18 to TRBJ2-7; tentatively, D is TRBD2 (6 bases). This CDR3 is 14 amino acids long. The germline CDR1 and CDR2 sequences are KGHSH and LQKENI. V was trimmed by 6 bases and J by 1 base, leaving 13 bases between them. CDR3 in DNA: TGTGCCAGCTCGGTAACGGGGGTTTCCTACGAGCAGTACTTC. It translates to CASSVTGVSYEQYF.

The chain links TRBV7-6 to TRBJ2-7, with 8 nucleotides matching TRBD1. There are 14 residues in the CDR3. The germline V gene has CDR1 SGHVS and CDR2 FNYEAQ. Trimming cost V 2 bases and J 3 bases; bases outside gene matches: 3. In DNA form, the CDR3 reads TGTGCCAGCAGCTTAAATACAGGGGGCTACGAGCAGTACTTC. Translated, it gives CASSLNTGGYEQYF.

This clone was found a few times. V is TRBV9 and J is TRBJ1-6, with D perhaps matching TRBD1 (5 bases). Looked up from germline, CDR1 is SGDLS and CDR2 is YYNGEE. CDR3 length equals 16 residues. The ends were cut back, 0 bases at V and 5 bases at J, with 12 bases in the middle. CDR3 sequence reads: CASSVGQGSNNSPLHF. The CDR3 DNA reads as TGTGCCAGCAGCGTAGGGCAGGGTAGTAATAATTCACCCCTCCACTTT.

This chain links TRBV5-6 with TRBJ1-1; D unclear. The germline CDR1 and CDR2 sequences are SGHDT and YYEEEE. This CDR3 region has 13 residues. V dropped 1 base and J dropped 1 base, with 5 bases sitting between them. The CDR3, as DNA: TGTGCCAGCAGCTTGAGGCAGAACACTGAAGCTTTCTTT. Amino acids: CASSLRQNTEAFF.

The CDR3 loop is CASRGEGADTQYF. CDR3 DNA sequence: TGTGCCAGCAGGGGGGAGGGAGCAGATACGCAGTATTTT. The chain is built from TRBV5-6 and TRBJ2-3; 7 bases map to TRBD2. The germline V gene encodes CDR1 SGHDT and CDR2 YYEEEE. With V trimmed by 5 bases and J by 4 bases, 4 bases remained unmatched. The CDR3 has 13 amino acids.

This clone was seen more than once but under ten times. This chain links TRBV10-3 with TRBJ1-2; the D is unclear. Trimming removed 6 bases from V and 4 bases from J, with 6 bases in between. Germline V gene lookup returns CDR1 ENHRY and CDR2 SYGVKD. The CDR3 contains 11 residues. CDR3 protein: CAISGRYGYTF. CDR3 nucleotides: TGTGCCATCAGCGGGCGCTATGGCTACACCTTC.

Only a few counts were recorded for this clone. The rearrangement uses TRBV5-1 and TRBJ1-6; TRBD1 matches at 7 bases. V trimming: 3 bases; J trimming: 8 bases; junction bases outside the gene matches: 11. The CDR3 spans 16 residues. Germline values: CDR1 SGHRS, CDR2 YFSETQ. The CDR3: CASSWRQQGYDSPLHF. DNA for the CDR3: TGCGCCAGCAGCTGGCGACAACAGGGGTATGATTCACCCCTCCACTTT.